Listed below are T cell receptor beta chains from one sample, sequenced in a study of T-cell reconstitution after alpha-beta-depleted transplantation in children. TCRdb ran MiXCR on the PCR reads and lists one entry per CDR3 protein. The sample has a few hundred thousand distinct CDR3 sequences, approximately 12% seen once. This specimen consisted of PBMCs, obtained from the stem cell graft. These receptors were taken from a human donor who donated a stem cell graft to a child with Fanconi anemia. The CDR3 runs from the conserved cysteine through the conserved F or W. A D gene is named only where the DNA matches it firmly. A clone size is listed for some rows: how often the clone was seen (once, few, many), or a class if it is expanded.

.,TRBJ1-2,few,TRBV4-3,TGCGCCAGCAGCCAAGATCGGCAGGTCGGCGGCTACACCTTC,CASSQDRQVGGYTF
TRBD1,TRBJ2-6,many,TRBV6-2/TRBV6-3,TGTGCCAGCAGAGGCCGGACAGGGCTCTTTTTGGGGGCCAACGTCCTGACTTTC,CASRGRTGLFLGANVLTF
.,TRBJ1-1,many,TRBV7-9,TGTGCCAGCAGTTTGTCACGGGAGGCTTTCTTT,CASSLSREAFF
TRBD2,TRBJ2-1,.,TRBV7-8,TGTGCCAGCAGCTTAGGGCTAGCGGGGGGCCCGGTATACAATGAGCAGTTCTTC,CASSLGLAGGPVYNEQFF
.,TRBJ2-2,.,TRBV18,TGTGCCAGCTCACCACAGCAGGGCCGAGTTGCGAACACCGGGGAGCTGTTTTTT,CASSPQQGRVANTGELFF
.,TRBJ2-3,.,TRBV19,TGTGCCAGTAGTACCAAAGATACGCAGTATTTT,CASSTKDTQYF
.,TRBJ2-2,.,TRBV7-9,TGTGCCAGCAGCTCCATCCGGGGAACCGGGGAGCTGTTTTTT,CASSSIRGTGELFF
.,TRBJ1-4,.,TRBV3-1,TGTGCCACCACCCAGCGGGATCGGGGTAAAAAGCTGTTTTTT,CATTQRDRGKKLFF
TRBD2,TRBJ2-5,.,TRBV29-1,TGCAGCTCCGCAGGAGGTCGGGAGGACCAAGAGACCCAGTACTTC,CSSAGGREDQETQYF
TRBD1,TRBJ1-5,many,TRBV5-5,TGTGCCAGCAGCTTGGGGACAGGGGGAAGCAATCAGCCCCAGCATTTT,CASSLGTGGSNQPQHF
.,TRBJ2-7,few,TRBV4-3,TGCGCCAGCAGCCCGGATGGGGGGTCCCGGCGGGACGAGCAGTACTTC,CASSPDGGSRRDEQYF
TRBD1,TRBJ1-4,many,TRBV24-1,TGTGCCACAGGAATGCCGGACAGGGAGAATGAAAAACTGTTTTTT,CATGMPDRENEKLFF
.,TRBJ2-5,few,TRBV5-1,TGCGCCAGCAGCTTTATGACGGGCGGAACTCAAGAGACCCAGTACTTC,CASSFMTGGTQETQYF
.,TRBJ2-5,few,TRBV7-9,TGTGCCAGCAGCTCCGGCGACCCACAGGGTTGGGAAGAGACCCAGTACTTC,CASSSGDPQGWEETQYF
.,TRBJ2-5,few,TRBV29-1,TGCAGCGCTGAGAGTCTTGTCGGAGAGACCCAGTACTTC,CSAESLVGETQYF
.,TRBJ2-6,many,TRBV6-5,TGTGCCAGCAGTTACTCGACAACGCCTGGGGCCAACGTCCTGACTTTC,CASSYSTTPGANVLTF
.,TRBJ1-2,.,TRBV9,TGTGCCAGCAGCTTAGGGGAGACCAACTATGGCTACACCTTC,CASSLGETNYGYTF
TRBD2,TRBJ2-5,.,TRBV18,TGTGCCAGCTCACCAAACGCGGGAGGCACCGGAGAGACCCAGTACTTC,CASSPNAGGTGETQYF
.,TRBJ1-3,.,TRBV20-1,TGCAGTGCTAGTGAGGGACACTCTGGAAACGCCATATATTTT,CSASEGHSGNAIYF
.,TRBJ2-2,few,TRBV4-3,TGCGCCAGCAGCCTTGCCGAACCGCCATGGGGCGGGGAGCTGTTTTTT,CASSLAEPPWGGELFF
TRBD2,TRBJ2-3,few,TRBV5-6,TGTGCCAGCGCTCGGGCTAGCGGAAGACCAGATACGCAGTATTTT,CASARASGRPDTQYF
TRBD2,TRBJ2-3,.,TRBV11-2,TGTGCCAGCAGCACCAGCCTACTAGCGACAGATACGCAGTATTTT,CASSTSLLATDTQYF
.,TRBJ1-6,many,TRBV7-8,TGTGCCAGCCTCATAGACGATTCACCCCTCCACTTT,CASLIDDSPLHF
.,TRBJ2-7,few,TRBV5-1,TGCGCCAGCAGCCCCGGAGGGGGTTACGAGCAGTACTTC,CASSPGGGYEQYF
.,TRBJ1-2,.,TRBV6-1,TGTGCCAGCAGTCCGCTGGGGGGATTAGCGCGGGGCTACACCTTC,CASSPLGGLARGYTF
.,TRBJ2-5,.,TRBV28,TGTGCCAGCAGTTTTATTGACTTACAAGAGACCCAGTACTTC,CASSFIDLQETQYF
TRBD2,TRBJ2-3,many,TRBV20-1,TGCAGTGCCCAGTCAAGCGGGGGTAGTAGCACAGATACGCAGTATTTT,CSAQSSGGSSTDTQYF
.,TRBJ2-1,.,TRBV4-3,TGCGCCAGCAGCTGGGACGGAGAACCCTACAATGAGCAGTTCTTC,CASSWDGEPYNEQFF
.,TRBJ2-1,few,TRBV7-7,TGTGCTAGCAGCTTCGGCTTGAGACAGCAGCAGTTCTTC,CASSFGLRQQQFF
TRBD1,TRBJ2-1,many,TRBV5-1,TGCGCCAGCAGAAGTGAGACAGGGGTCAATGAGCAGTTCTTC,CASRSETGVNEQFF
TRBD1,TRBJ1-1,few,TRBV28,TGTGCCAGCAGGTCGGGTGGATGGGGACAGGGGGCCACTGAAGCTTTCTTT,CASRSGGWGQGATEAFF
.,TRBJ1-5,.,TRBV6-5,TGTGCCAGCAGTTCGACCACATTTCAGGGTAATCAGCCCCAGCATTTT,CASSSTTFQGNQPQHF
.,TRBJ2-1,.,TRBV5-1,TGCGCCAGCAGCTTGGGACCCGCAGGTAGTGAGCAGTTCTTC,CASSLGPAGSEQFF
.,TRBJ1-4,many,TRBV20-1,TGCAGTCTATCACGATCAACTAATGAAAAACTGTTTTTT,CSLSRSTNEKLFF
.,TRBJ1-2,many,TRBV9,TGTGCCAGCAGCGTCGATGGCAACTATGGCTACACCTTC,CASSVDGNYGYTF
TRBD1,TRBJ2-5,many,TRBV5-1,TGCGCCAGCAGCCTACGGGACAGTTCGAGGCTCGAGACCCAGTACTTC,CASSLRDSSRLETQYF
.,TRBJ1-6,few,TRBV7-8,TGTGCCAGCAGCTTAGCCCCGCAGGCAGGCGGCTACTCCTATAATTCACCCCTCCACTTT,CASSLAPQAGGYSYNSPLHF
TRBD1,TRBJ2-3,.,TRBV3-1,TGTGCCAGCGGCCAGGTAACAGGGGGCGGTGAAGGAGATACGCAGTATTTT,CASGQVTGGGEGDTQYF
TRBD2,TRBJ2-2,.,TRBV29-1,TGCAGCGCTGGGACTAGGAACACCGGGGAGCTGTTTTTT,CSAGTRNTGELFF
.,TRBJ2-1,many,TRBV7-9,TGTGCCAGCAGCTTGGGGGCTAGCGGACTCTACAATGAGCAGTTCTTC,CASSLGASGLYNEQFF
TRBD1,TRBJ1-1,many,TRBV12-3/TRBV12-4,TGTGCCAGCAGTTTCAGTGGGCCAGGGGGCACTGAAGCTTTCTTT,CASSFSGPGGTEAFF
.,TRBJ2-7,.,TRBV6-5,TGTGCCAGCAGTTACTCCGCCGGGGCGCGCTACGAGCAGTACTTC,CASSYSAGARYEQYF
.,TRBJ2-4,few,TRBV15,TGTGCCACCAGCAGACAGGACACAGGGTTAGAGTTTTCGGAAAACATTCAGTACTTC,CATSRQDTGLEFSENIQYF
TRBD1,TRBJ2-5,many,TRBV9,TGTGCCAGCAGCTCCGCAAGGGGGCTAGGAGAGACCCAGTACTTC,CASSSARGLGETQYF
TRBD1,TRBJ1-1,many,TRBV5-1,TGCGCCAGCAGCGAGCGACCAGGACAGGGTGAAACTGAAGCTTTCTTT,CASSERPGQGETEAFF
.,TRBJ1-3,many,TRBV10-3,TGTGCCACACGGACAGCCTGGGGAAACACCATATATTTT,CATRTAWGNTIYF
.,TRBJ2-1,.,TRBV20-1,TGCAGTGTGGATAGTCGCGAGCAGTTCTTC,CSVDSREQFF
.,TRBJ2-1,few,TRBV20-1,TGCAGTGCTAGAGAGCCACCAACGACCTACAATGAGCAGTTCTTC,CSAREPPTTYNEQFF
.,TRBJ1-1,few,TRBV12-3/TRBV12-4,TGTGCCAGCAGTTTCTCATCGCTGGGAGAGGCTTTCTTT,CASSFSSLGEAFF
TRBD1,TRBJ2-3,.,TRBV11-2,TGTGCCAGCAGCTTGGGGGCGGACAGGGTCACAGATACGCAGTATTTT,CASSLGADRVTDTQYF